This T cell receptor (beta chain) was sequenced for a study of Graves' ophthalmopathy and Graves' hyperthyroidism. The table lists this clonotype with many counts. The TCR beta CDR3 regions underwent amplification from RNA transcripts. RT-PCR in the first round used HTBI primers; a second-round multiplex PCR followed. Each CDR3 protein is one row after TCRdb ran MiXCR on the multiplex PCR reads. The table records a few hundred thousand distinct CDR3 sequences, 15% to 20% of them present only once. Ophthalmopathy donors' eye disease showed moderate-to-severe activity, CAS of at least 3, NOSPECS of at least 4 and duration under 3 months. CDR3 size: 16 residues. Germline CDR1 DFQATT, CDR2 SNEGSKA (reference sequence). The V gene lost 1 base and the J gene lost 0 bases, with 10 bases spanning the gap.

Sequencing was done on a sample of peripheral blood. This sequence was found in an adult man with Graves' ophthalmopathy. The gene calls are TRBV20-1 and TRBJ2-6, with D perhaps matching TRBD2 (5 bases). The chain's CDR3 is CSARGRSGSGANVLTF. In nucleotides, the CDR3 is TGCAGTGCTAGAGGCAGGAGCGGCTCTGGGGCCAACGTCCTGACTTTC.